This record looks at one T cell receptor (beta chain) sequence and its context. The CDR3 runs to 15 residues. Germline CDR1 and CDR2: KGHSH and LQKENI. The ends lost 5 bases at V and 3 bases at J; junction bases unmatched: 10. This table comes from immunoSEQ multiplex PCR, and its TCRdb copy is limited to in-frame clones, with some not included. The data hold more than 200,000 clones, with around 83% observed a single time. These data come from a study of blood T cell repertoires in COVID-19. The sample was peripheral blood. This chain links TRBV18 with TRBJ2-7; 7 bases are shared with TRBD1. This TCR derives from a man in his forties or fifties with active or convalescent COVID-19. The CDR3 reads CASSIQGDSYYEQYF. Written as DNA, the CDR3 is TGTGCCAGCTCAATACAAGGGGACAGCTACTACGAGCAGTACTTC. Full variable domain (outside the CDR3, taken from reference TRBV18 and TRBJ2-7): NAGVMQNPRHLVRRRGQEARLRCSPMKGHSHVYWYRQLPEEGLKFMVYLQKENIIDESGMPKERFSAEFPKEGPSILRIQQVVRGDSAAYFCASSIQGDSYYEQYFGPGTRLTVT.